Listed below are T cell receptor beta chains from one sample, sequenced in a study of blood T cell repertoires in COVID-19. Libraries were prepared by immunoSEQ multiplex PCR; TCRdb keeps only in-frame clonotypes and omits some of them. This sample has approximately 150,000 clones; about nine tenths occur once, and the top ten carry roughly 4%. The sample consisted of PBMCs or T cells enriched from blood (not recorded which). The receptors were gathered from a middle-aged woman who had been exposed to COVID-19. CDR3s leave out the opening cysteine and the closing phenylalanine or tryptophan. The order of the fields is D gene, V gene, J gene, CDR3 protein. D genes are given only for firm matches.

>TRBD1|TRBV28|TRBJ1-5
ASSLEQGGYSNQPQH
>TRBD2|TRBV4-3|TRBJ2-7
ASSQQHGLAGINEQY
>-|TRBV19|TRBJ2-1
ASRPGQRPNSEQF
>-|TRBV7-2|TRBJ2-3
ASSLAGLLTDTQY
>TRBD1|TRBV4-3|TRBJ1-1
ASSPRRTGGTEAF
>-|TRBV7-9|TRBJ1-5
ASSLDGQPQH
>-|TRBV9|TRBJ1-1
ASSVYSGATEAF
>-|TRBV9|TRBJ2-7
ASSEQGPSYEQY
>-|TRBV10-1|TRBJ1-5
ASSESPEGGNQPQH
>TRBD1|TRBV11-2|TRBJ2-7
ASSLRQGYYEQY
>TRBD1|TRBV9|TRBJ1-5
ASSASEQGNQPQH
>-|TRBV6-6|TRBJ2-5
ASSLRETQY
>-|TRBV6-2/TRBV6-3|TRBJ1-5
ASSDSLGQPQH
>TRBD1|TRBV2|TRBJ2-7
ASSPGTGVYEQY